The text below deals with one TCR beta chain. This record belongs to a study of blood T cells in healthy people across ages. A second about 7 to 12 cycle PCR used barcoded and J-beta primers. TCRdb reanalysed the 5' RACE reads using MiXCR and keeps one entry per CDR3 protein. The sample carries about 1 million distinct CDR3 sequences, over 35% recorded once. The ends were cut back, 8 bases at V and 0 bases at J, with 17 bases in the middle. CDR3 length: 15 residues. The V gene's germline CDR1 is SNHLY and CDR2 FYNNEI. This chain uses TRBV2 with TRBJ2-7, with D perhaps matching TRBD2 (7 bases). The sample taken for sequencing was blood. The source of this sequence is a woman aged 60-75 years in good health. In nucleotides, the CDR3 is TGTGCCAGCTGGGGGGGCCAGGTCGACTCCTACGAGCAGTACTTC. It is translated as CASWGGQVDSYEQYF.